This is a list of T cell receptor beta chains from one sample in a study of cytomegalovirus exposure and HLA in healthy donors. Some clones are missing from TCRdb's copy, which holds only in-frame ones; the method was immunoSEQ multiplex PCR. The sample holds tens of thousands of clones, roughly 74% seen once. The sequencing sample was made of PBMCs. Source of these receptors: a man aged 35 to 55 in good health and CMV-seropositive. CDR3s include the opening cysteine and the closing phenylalanine or tryptophan. A D gene is named only where the DNA matches it firmly. Some rows mark clone size as missing; the rest say once, few, many or name a class of expanded clone.

abundance	j_gene	v_gene	d_gene	CDR3nt	CDR3aa
NA	TRBJ1-1	TRBV7-2	TRBD1	TGTGCCAGCAGCTCCCCGGGACAGGGCACTGAAGCTTTCTTT	CASSSPGQGTEAFF
NA	TRBJ1-3	TRBV11-3	NA	TGTGCCAGCAGCTTAGAGCAGGGCAGAAACACCATATATTTT	CASSLEQGRNTIYF
NA	TRBJ1-2	TRBV4-1	NA	TGCGCCAGCAGCCTGATTCGATCTCAGGGAGGCTATGGCTACACCTTC	CASSLIRSQGGYGYTF
NA	TRBJ2-6	TRBV2	NA	TGTGCCAGCAGTGAAGCGCGGGGTCCCTACTCTGGGGCCAACGTCCTGACTTTC	CASSEARGPYSGANVLTF
NA	TRBJ2-2	TRBV5-4	NA	TGTGCCAGCAGCTATTTAGAGGAGCTGTTTTTT	CASSYLEELFF
NA	TRBJ2-1	TRBV6-1	TRBD1	TGTGCCAGCAGTGAAAATCAGTGGAAGGGGGCGGTTTACAATGAGCAGTTCTTC	CASSENQWKGAVYNEQFF
NA	TRBJ2-3	TRBV6-6	TRBD1	TGTGCCAGCATCGGGACAGCCCTTACAGATACGCAGTATTTT	CASIGTALTDTQYF
NA	TRBJ2-5	TRBV5-6	NA	TGTGCCAGCAGCTTACCATTTTCGGGAGATCAAGAGACCCAGTACTTC	CASSLPFSGDQETQYF
NA	TRBJ2-3	TRBV10-2	TRBD2	TGCGCCAGCAGTGAGGCTAGCGGGCGCACAGATACGCAGTATTTT	CASSEASGRTDTQYF
once	TRBJ1-5	TRBV4-2	NA	TGTGCCAGCAGCCAAGCAAGGGGAGGGCAGCCCCAGCATTTT	CASSQARGGQPQHF
few	TRBJ2-2	TRBV18	NA	TGTGCCAGCTCACCTACACTAGAAACCGGGGAGCTGTTTTTT	CASSPTLETGELFF
NA	TRBJ2-7	TRBV10-3	TRBD2	TGTGCCATCAGAGGGACTAGCGGGGGCTACGAGCAGTACTTC	CAIRGTSGGYEQYF
NA	TRBJ2-7	TRBV15	NA	TGTGCCACCAGCAGAGATAAGGGGTTCCTCGGCTACGAGCAGTACTTC	CATSRDKGFLGYEQYF
once	TRBJ1-6	TRBV4-1	NA	TGCGCCAGCAGCCCCTTTGCGGGCTCCTATAATTCACCCCTCCACTTT	CASSPFAGSYNSPLHF
NA	TRBJ2-3	TRBV2	NA	TGTGCCAGCAGTAACAGGGTAGATACGCAGTATTTT	CASSNRVDTQYF
few	TRBJ1-2	TRBV29-1	NA	TGCAGCGTTGAAGAGGTTGCTAGGAATGGCTACACCTTC	CSVEEVARNGYTF
NA	TRBJ1-6	TRBV30	NA	TGTGCCTGCACGGGGGGGAGGGATTCACCCCTCCACTTT	CACTGGRDSPLHF
once	TRBJ1-2	TRBV9	TRBD1	TGTGCCAGCATTGGAGGGACAGGGGACTCAAACTATGGCTACACCTTC	CASIGGTGDSNYGYTF
NA	TRBJ1-1	TRBV18	TRBD1	TGTGCCAGCTCACCAGGGACAGGGGGCCGGAACACTGAAGCTTTCTTT	CASSPGTGGRNTEAFF
NA	TRBJ2-1	TRBV30	NA	TGTGCCTGGAGAACATACAATGAGCAGTTCTTC	CAWRTYNEQFF
NA	TRBJ1-6	TRBV2	NA	TGTGCCAGCAGTGTTACCGGGACACTTCCACCCCTCCACTTT	CASSVTGTLPPLHF
NA	TRBJ1-1	TRBV6-4	TRBD1	TGTGCCAGCCGTACAGGGGACATGAACACTGAAGCTTTCTTT	CASRTGDMNTEAFF
NA	TRBJ1-1	TRBV7-3	NA	TGTGCCAGCAGCCCCCGGAGCGGCACTGAAGCTTTCTTT	CASSPRSGTEAFF
once	TRBJ2-7	TRBV7-9	TRBD1	TGTGCCAGCGGGGCGGGTGGCAGGGGGTACGAGCAGTACTTC	CASGAGGRGYEQYF